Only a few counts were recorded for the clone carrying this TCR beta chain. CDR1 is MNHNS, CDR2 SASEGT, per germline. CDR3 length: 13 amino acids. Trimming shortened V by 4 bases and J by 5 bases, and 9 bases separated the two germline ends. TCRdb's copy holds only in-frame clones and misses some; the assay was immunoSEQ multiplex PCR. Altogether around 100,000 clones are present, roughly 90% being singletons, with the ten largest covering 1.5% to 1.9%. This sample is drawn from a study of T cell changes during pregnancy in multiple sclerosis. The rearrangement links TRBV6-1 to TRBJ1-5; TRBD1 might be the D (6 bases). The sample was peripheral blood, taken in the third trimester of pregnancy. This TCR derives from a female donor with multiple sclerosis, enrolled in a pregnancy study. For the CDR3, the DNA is TGTGCCAGCAGTGGAGAGGGGGATCAGCCCCAGCATTTT. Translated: CASSGEGDQPQHF.